The sequence of this T cell receptor beta chain was determined in a study of T cells expressing NK-cell markers. Germline V lookup: CDR1 KGHSH, CDR2 LQKENI. The CDR3 has 13 residues. The TCR beta cDNA came from 5'RACE template switching with UMIs. From the 5' RACE reads, TCRdb lists one entry per CDR3 protein and no DNA. The sample includes roughly 420,000 distinct CDR3 sequences. The source of this sequence is a woman aged 18-70 years in good health. The chain recombines TRBV18 with TRBJ2-3; TCRdb names TRBD1, which stays unverified in the absence of DNA. Specimen: blood T cells: a sorted CD56 or NKG2C T cell subset, CD4+ or CD8+ T cells, or bulk PBMC T cells (not recorded which). The chain's CDR3 is CASRAGVGDTQYF.